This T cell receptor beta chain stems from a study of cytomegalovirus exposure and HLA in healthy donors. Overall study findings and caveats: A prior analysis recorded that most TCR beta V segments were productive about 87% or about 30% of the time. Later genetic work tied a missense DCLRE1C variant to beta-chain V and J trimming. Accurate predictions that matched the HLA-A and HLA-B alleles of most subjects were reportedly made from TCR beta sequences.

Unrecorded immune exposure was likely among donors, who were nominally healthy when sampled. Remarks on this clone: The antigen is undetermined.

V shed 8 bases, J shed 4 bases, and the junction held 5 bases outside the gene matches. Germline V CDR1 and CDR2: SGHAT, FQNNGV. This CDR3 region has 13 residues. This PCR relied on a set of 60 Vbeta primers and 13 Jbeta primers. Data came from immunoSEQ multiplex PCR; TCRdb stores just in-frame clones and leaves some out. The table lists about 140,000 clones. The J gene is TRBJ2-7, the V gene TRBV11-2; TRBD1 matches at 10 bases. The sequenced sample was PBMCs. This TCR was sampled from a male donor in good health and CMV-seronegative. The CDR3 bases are TGTGCCAGCCTTAGGGACAGGGGATACGAGCAGTACTTC. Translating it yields CASLRDRGYEQYF.